The 26 T cell receptor beta chains below all came from one sample that was sequenced in a study of shared T cell receptors in the human thymus. Method: immunoSEQ multiplex PCR; TCRdb's copy keeps in-frame clones and lacks some. The sample lists approximately 760,000 clones, roughly 88% occurring once. These records were also assigned to another study, of human thymus T cells.

Source material: thymocytes. The receptor source for this set is a girl less than two years old with a congenital heart defect.

This sequence joins TRBV11-2 and TRBJ1-2; D is perhaps TRBD1 (6 bases). CDR1 is SGHAT, CDR2 FQNNGV, per germline. The CDR3 spans 13 residues. V was trimmed by 5 bases and J by 7 bases, leaving 14 bases between them. The CDR3 is CASSPGGGSGYTF. As DNA, the CDR3 is TGTGCCAGCAGCCCGGGGGGGGGCAGTGGCTACACCTTC.

This chain links TRBV19 with TRBJ2-7; 8 bases match TRBD1. This CDR3 region has 16 residues. The V gene's germline CDR1 is LNHDA and CDR2 SQIVND (reference sequence). The J segment lost 7 bases and the V segment lost 3 bases, leaving 14 bases of the junction unmatched. As DNA, the CDR3 is TGTGCCAGTAGTATCCCGAAGGGACAGGTTGGACGGGAGCAGTACTTC. This codes for CASSIPKGQVGREQYF.

The V and J genes are TRBV2 and TRBJ2-7, with D perhaps TRBD2 (5 bases). The germline V gene has CDR1 SNHLY and CDR2 FYNNEI. The CDR3 is 13 residues long. V lost 6 bases to trimming and J lost 6 bases, with 15 bases between them. CDR3 bases: TGTGCCAGCAGCGGACGTAAAGAGGGCGAGCAGTACTTC. This encodes CASSGRKEGEQYF.

This chain links TRBV28 with TRBJ1-6; D unclear. Trimming stripped 4 bases from V and 10 bases from J, with 17 bases between. This CDR3 has 15 amino acids. Germline assignment: CDR1 MDHEN and CDR2 SYDVKM. CDR3 protein: CASSSISPGSSPLHF. The CDR3 DNA reads as TGTGCCAGCAGTTCCATATCCCCAGGTTCCTCACCCCTCCACTTT.

This chain joins TRBV9 and TRBJ2-4; 8 nucleotides agree with TRBD2. V shed 3 bases and J 8 bases; nucleotides not matched to a gene: 10. The CDR3 is 15 residues long. Germline values: CDR1 SGDLS, CDR2 YYNGEE. CDR3: CASSGGGPGGDIQYF. CDR3 nucleotide sequence: TGTGCCAGCAGCGGCGGGGGGCCGGGGGGAGACATTCAGTACTTC.

The J gene is TRBJ1-5, the V gene TRBV28; D not resolved. The CDR3 length is 14 residues. V lost 0 bases and J lost 9, with 12 bases in between. Germline V gene lookup returns CDR1 MDHEN and CDR2 SYDVKM. The CDR3 nucleotides read TGTGCCAGCAGTTTATGGGCGGGTTCGGGGCCCCAGCATTTT. Its protein is CASSLWAGSGPQHF.

The chain combines TRBV11-3 with TRBJ2-5; D possibly corresponds to TRBD2 (5 bases). The CDR3 runs 16 residues. Germline-derived CDR1 and CDR2 are SGHNT and YENEEA. Trimming took off 2 bases at V and 5 bases at J, with 18 bases between the two ends. CDR3 region: CASSLTPDGEPETQYF. The DNA for the CDR3 is TGTGCCAGCAGCTTAACCCCTGACGGGGAGCCGGAGACCCAGTACTTC.

This clone was detected only a few times. The genes are TRBV11-2 and TRBJ2-3, with TRBD2 matching over 7 bases. The V gene end was trimmed by 6 bases and the J gene end by 6 bases; junction bases not matched to a gene: 18. The CDR3 consists of 17 residues. In germline, CDR1 is SGHAT, CDR2 FQNNGV. In DNA form, the CDR3 reads TGTGCCAGCAGTCAAGGACTAGTATCTTCTTCGTTTGATACGCAGTATTTT. Translated, it gives CASSQGLVSSSFDTQYF.

This chain connects TRBV9 to TRBJ1-3; the D is unclear. Trimming cost V 4 bases and J 3 bases, with 14 bases left between them. This CDR3 has 15 amino acids. Germline CDR1 reads SGDLS; CDR2 reads YYNGEE. The DNA for the CDR3 is TGTGCCAGCAGCTCCGGAGCCCTCTTTGGAAACACCATATATTTT. Protein: CASSSGALFGNTIYF.

V is TRBV18 and J is TRBJ2-7, with TRBD1 matching 7 bases. V lost 5 bases to trimming and J lost 6 bases; unmatched junction nucleotides: 16. Germline CDR1 reads KGHSH; CDR2 reads LQKENI. The CDR3 runs to 16 residues. CDR3 sequence reads: CASSTDREPHFREQYF. The CDR3 region has the DNA TGTGCCAGCTCAACAGACAGGGAACCACACTTCCGCGAGCAGTACTTC.

The chain uses TRBV27 and TRBJ2-1; TRBD1 is a possible D gene (5 bases). Germline lookup yields CDR1 MNHEY and CDR2 SMNVEV (reference sequence). The CDR3 contains 17 residues. V was shortened by 3 bases and J by 6 bases, with 21 bases between the two germline ends. CDR3 loop: CASSFSPGAGRINEQFF. DNA for the CDR3: TGTGCCAGCAGTTTCTCCCCTGGGGCAGGCAGGATCAATGAGCAGTTCTTC.

The V and J genes are TRBV28 and TRBJ1-6; 11 positions agree with TRBD1. Germline V gene lookup returns CDR1 MDHEN and CDR2 SYDVKM. The ends lost 2 bases at V and 10 bases at J; junction bases unmatched: 7. CDR3 length: 16 amino acids. This CDR3 is CASSLKGQGEGSPLHF. DNA of the CDR3: TGTGCCAGCAGTTTAAAGGGACAGGGGGAAGGGTCACCCCTCCACTTT.

The chain employs TRBV5-1 and TRBJ1-2; no clear D. The CDR3 length is 13 residues. V gave up 4 bases and J gave up 4 bases, with 11 bases separating them. Germline V gene sequence: CDR1 SGHRS, CDR2 YFSETQ. The CDR3: CASSRVWFYGYTF. The CDR3 nucleotides are TGCGCCAGCAGCCGGGTGTGGTTCTATGGCTACACCTTC.

The chain combines TRBV4-3 with TRBJ1-4, with 8 bases lining up with TRBD1. The CDR3 consists of 15 residues. Trimming took 1 base from V and 8 from J; bases not matched to a gene: 6. Germline CDR1 LGHNA, CDR2 YSLEER. CDR3 in DNA: TGCGCCAGCAGCCAAGGGGGGGGACAGGCAGAAAAACTGTTTTTT. This gives the protein CASSQGGGQAEKLFF.

The chain joins TRBV14 to TRBJ1-1, with D perhaps TRBD1 (6 bases). The CDR3 has 15 residues. V was clipped by 4 bases and J by 0 bases, with 12 bases between them. Germline values: CDR1 SGHDN, CDR2 FVKESK. The CDR3 protein is CASSRPGQMNTEAFF. In DNA, the CDR3 is TGTGCCAGCAGCCGCCCCGGACAGATGAACACTGAAGCTTTCTTT.

The rearrangement joins TRBV7-8 to TRBJ1-3; 10 positions match TRBD1. The CDR3 is 15 amino acids. Germline trimming cut 5 bases from V and 4 bases from J; bases unmatched to any gene: 5. Germline CDR1 reads SGHVS; CDR2 reads FQNEAQ. This CDR3 is CASSDDRGQGNTIYF. CDR3 DNA sequence: TGTGCCAGCAGCGATGACAGGGGGCAGGGAAACACCATATATTTT.

The chain has TRBV10-3 and TRBJ1-2; no clear D. Germline lookup yields CDR1 ENHRY and CDR2 SYGVKD. The CDR3 sequence is 13 residues long. Between the trimmed V and J ends, which lost 6 bases and 3 bases, there was a span of 11 bases. This CDR3 reads CAISTVGDYGYTF. For the CDR3, the DNA is TGTGCCATCAGCACCGTCGGGGACTATGGCTACACCTTC.

This clone was seen just once. The J gene is TRBJ2-3, the V gene TRBV4-3; D is perhaps TRBD1 (6 bases). CDR1 LGHNA and CDR2 YSLEER come from the germline V gene. With 0 bases removed from V and 5 bases from J, the gap between germline ends came to 9 bases. This CDR3 has 14 amino acids. Here the CDR3 reads CASSQDSRGDTQYF. The DNA for the CDR3 is TGCGCCAGCAGCCAAGATAGCAGGGGAGATACGCAGTATTTT.

This clone was recorded once. The chain recombines TRBV27 with TRBJ2-5; 8 positions match TRBD2. The CDR3 runs to 15 residues. The V segment lost 4 bases and the J segment 8 bases; nucleotides outside the gene matches: 12. Germline CDR1 MNHEY, CDR2 SMNVEV (reference sequence). CDR3 bases: TGTGCCAGCAGTTCCGGGCGGGGGGACGAGAGAACCCAGTACTTC. It specifies CASSSGRGDERTQYF.

V and J are TRBV18 and TRBJ2-1; D is perhaps TRBD2 (6 bases). CDR3 length: 12 residues. The germline V and J ends were trimmed by 6 bases and 9 bases, with 12 bases remaining between them. The germline gives CDR1 KGHSH, CDR2 LQKENI. The CDR3 DNA reads TGTGCCAGCTCGGGGCAGGGAGGTGAGCAGTTCTTC. Amino acid sequence: CASSGQGGEQFF.

The CDR3 sequence is CASRVQWLAGEYQETQYF. The CDR3 DNA is TGTGCCAGCAGGGTGCAATGGCTAGCGGGGGAGTACCAAGAGACCCAGTACTTC. The rearrangement links TRBV28 to TRBJ2-5; TRBD2 agrees at 10 bases. The J segment lost 0 bases and the V segment lost 6 bases, leaving 13 bases of the junction unmatched. The CDR3 contains 18 residues. The germline V gene has CDR1 MDHEN and CDR2 SYDVKM.

This chain uses TRBV6-1 with TRBJ1-2; tentatively, D is TRBD1 (5 bases). CDR3 length equals 14 residues. V was clipped by 6 bases and J by 4 bases, with 15 bases between them. Germline V gene sequence: CDR1 MNHNS, CDR2 SASEGT. The CDR3 reads CASSRKAGIYGYTF. The DNA of the CDR3 is TGTGCCAGCAGCCGAAAAGCAGGGATCTATGGCTACACCTTC.

The CDR3 DNA is TGTGCCAGCAGTGAATTGCGGGGGATGTGGACAGGGCACAATCAGCCCCAGCATTTT. Protein sequence: CASSELRGMWTGHNQPQHF. The chain is built from TRBV6-1 and TRBJ1-5; 8 positions match TRBD1. The CDR3 loop spans 19 amino acids. V trimming: 2 bases; J trimming: 3 bases; junction bases outside the gene matches: 15. Germline-derived CDR1 and CDR2 are MNHNS and SASEGT.

This clone appeared a single time. The rearrangement links TRBV7-2 to TRBJ1-2; possible D gene TRBD1, 6 bases. Trimming took 6 bases from V and 5 from J, leaving 19 bases between them. CDR1 and CDR2 from the germline V gene are SGHTA and FQGNSA. This CDR3 is 15 amino acids long. DNA for the CDR3: TGTGCCAGCAGACAGAGTCGGGACAACCCTTATGGCTACACCTTC. This encodes CASRQSRDNPYGYTF.

The chain carries TRBV27 and TRBJ1-1; tentatively, D is TRBD1 (6 bases). V dropped 4 bases and J dropped 5 bases, with 17 bases sitting between them. CDR1 and CDR2 (germline): MNHEY, SMNVEV (reference sequence). The CDR3 has 15 residues. The CDR3 here is CASSSRQGGGTEAFF. In nucleotides, the CDR3 is TGTGCCAGCAGTTCCAGGCAGGGAGGGGGGACTGAAGCTTTCTTT.

The CDR3 protein is CASSVGLVGTGELFF. In nucleotides, the CDR3 is TGTGCCAGCAGTGTGGGACTAGTTGGCACCGGGGAGCTGTTTTTT. The genes are TRBV6-6 and TRBJ2-2, with 8 bases aligning to TRBD2. J was trimmed by 4 bases and V by 5 bases; bases with no gene match: 6. CDR3 length: 15 residues. Germline V lookup: CDR1 MNHNY, CDR2 SVGAGI (reference sequence).